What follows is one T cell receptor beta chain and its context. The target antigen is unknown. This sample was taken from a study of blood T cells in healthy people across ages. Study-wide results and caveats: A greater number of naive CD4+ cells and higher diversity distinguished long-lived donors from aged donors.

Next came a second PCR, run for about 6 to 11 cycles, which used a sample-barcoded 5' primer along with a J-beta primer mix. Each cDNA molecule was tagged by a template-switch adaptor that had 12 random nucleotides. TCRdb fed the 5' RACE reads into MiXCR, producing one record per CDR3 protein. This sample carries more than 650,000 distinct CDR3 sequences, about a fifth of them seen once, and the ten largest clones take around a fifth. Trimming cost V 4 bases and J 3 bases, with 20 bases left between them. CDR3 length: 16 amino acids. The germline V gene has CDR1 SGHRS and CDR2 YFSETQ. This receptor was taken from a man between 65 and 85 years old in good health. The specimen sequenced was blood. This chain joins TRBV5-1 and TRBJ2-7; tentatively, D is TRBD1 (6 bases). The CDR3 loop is CASSDGRGGLGYEQYF. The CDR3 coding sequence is TGCGCCAGCAGCGACGGACGAGGGGGTCTTGGCTACGAGCAGTACTTC.